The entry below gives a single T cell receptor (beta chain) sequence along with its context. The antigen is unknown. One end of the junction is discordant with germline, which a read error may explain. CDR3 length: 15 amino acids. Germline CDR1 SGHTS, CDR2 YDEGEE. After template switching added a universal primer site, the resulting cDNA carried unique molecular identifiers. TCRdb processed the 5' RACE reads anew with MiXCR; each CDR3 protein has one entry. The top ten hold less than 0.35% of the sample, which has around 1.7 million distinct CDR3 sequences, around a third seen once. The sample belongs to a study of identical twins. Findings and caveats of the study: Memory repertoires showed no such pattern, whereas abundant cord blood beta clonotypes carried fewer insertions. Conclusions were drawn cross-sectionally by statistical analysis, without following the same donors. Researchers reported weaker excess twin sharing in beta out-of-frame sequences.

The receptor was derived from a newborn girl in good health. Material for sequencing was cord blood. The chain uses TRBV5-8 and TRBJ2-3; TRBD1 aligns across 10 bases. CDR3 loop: CANSLGQGPTDTQYF. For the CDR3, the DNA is TGTGCCAACAGCTTGGGACAGGGGCCCACAGATACGCAGTATTTT.